The present T cell receptor beta chain was sequenced within a study of beta chain features in type 1 diabetes. Reverse transcribing all isolated RNA meant expressed TCRB transcripts were sequenced. The method was immunoSEQ multiplex PCR; TCRdb's version includes in-frame clones alone and lacks a portion of them. The repertoire includes nearly 350,000 clones, about a tenth of them detected once, and approximately 1% sits in the top ten. The table lists this clone with a few counts. Its target is not known. General study points: Type 1 diabetes patients had TCRB CDR3s that were shorter (moderately but significantly so) in all four CD4+ subsets.

The CDR3 contains 17 residues. Source material: central memory CD4+ T cells from blood. The genes are TRBV21-1 and TRBJ1-6; the tabulated D call, TRBD1, remains unverified against the DNA. TRBV21-1 is classified as a pseudogene. The sequence came from a man aged 30-40 years with type 1 diabetes. This chain's CDR3 is CASSNGLLRSYNSPLHF. The CDR3 region has the DNA TGTGCCAGCAGCAATGGGCTACTCCGCTCCTATAATTCACCCCTCCACTTT.